A single sample gave rise to the 16 T cell receptor beta chains below, sequenced in a study of blood T cells in healthy people across ages. With a J-beta primer mix and a sample-barcoded 5' primer, a second PCR ran about 6 to 11 cycles. Each CDR3 protein is one row after TCRdb ran MiXCR on the 5' RACE reads. The data hold 1,500,000 or so distinct CDR3 sequences, with approximately 42% observed a single time. Sequenced input: blood. The receptors derive from a young woman in good health.

V and J are TRBV6-2 or TRBV6-3 and TRBJ2-1, with D uncertain. Germline assignment: CDR1 MNHEY and CDR2 SVGEGT. There are 11 residues in the CDR3. The V and J ends lost 7 bases and 9 bases respectively, with 10 bases between them. CDR3 sequence (DNA): TGTGCCAGCAAGGACGGCGTTGAGCAGTTCTTC. This encodes CASKDGVEQFF.

This clonotype has only a few counts. This rearrangement joins TRBV6-6 to TRBJ2-1, with 10 positions matching TRBD2. The J segment lost 7 bases and the V segment lost 1 base, leaving 4 bases of the junction unmatched. CDR1 and CDR2 from the germline V gene are MNHNY and SVGAGI (reference sequence). The CDR3 runs 15 residues. The CDR3 nucleotides are TGTGCCAGCAGTTACTTGGAGCGGGAGGGGAATGAGCAGTTCTTC. Translation gives CASSYLEREGNEQFF.

The V call is TRBV10-3, the J call TRBJ1-1; possibly TRBD1 for D (5 bases). Germline V lookup: CDR1 ENHRY, CDR2 SYGVKD. Trimming took off 5 bases at V and 4 bases at J, with 11 bases between the two ends. The CDR3 loop spans 13 amino acids. In nucleotides, the CDR3 is TGTGCCATCAGTAGGCAGGGTTCCACTGAAGCTTTCTTT. Protein: CAISRQGSTEAFF.

The J gene is TRBJ2-7, the V gene TRBV21-1; the table's D call, TRBD1, has no DNA check behind it. TRBV21-1 is a recognized pseudogene. The CDR3 has 10 amino acids. The CDR3 loop reads CATQGTEQYF. Here the CDR3 DNA reads TGTGCCACGCAAGGGACCGAGCAGTACTTC.

This clonotype was detected only once. This chain uses TRBV27 with TRBJ1-2; 8 bases line up with TRBD1. The junction had 7 bases not matched to a gene; V was cut back by 7 bases and J by 9 bases. Germline assignment: CDR1 MNHEY and CDR2 SMNVEV (reference sequence). This CDR3 comprises 12 residues. The CDR3 nucleotides are TGTGCCAGCACCGACAGGGGAAGGAGCTACACCTTC. Encoded protein: CASTDRGRSYTF.

This chain joins TRBV20-1 and TRBJ2-1, with 7 bases lining up with TRBD2. This CDR3 is built from 16 residues. J was trimmed by 5 bases and V by 8 bases; bases with no gene match: 18. Germline lookup yields CDR1 DFQATT and CDR2 SNEGSKA (reference sequence). In DNA, the CDR3 is TGCAGTCCATACGTTCCGGGGGAGGGAAGCAACAATGAGCAGTTCTTC. It specifies CSPYVPGEGSNNEQFF.

The rearrangement joins TRBV12-3 or TRBV12-4 to TRBJ2-3, with no clear D. The V end was cut by 5 bases, the J end by 7 bases, with 16 bases between. The CDR3 loop spans 14 amino acids. The CDR3, as DNA: TGTGCCAGCAGTCGACTTGGGCTTCGCCATACGCAGTATTTT. Protein: CASSRLGLRHTQYF.

This chain connects TRBV7-9 to TRBJ2-3; D unclear. Trimming cost V 0 bases and J 0 bases, with 4 bases left between them. CDR1 is SEHNR and CDR2 is FQNEAQ in the germline V gene (reference sequence). This CDR3 comprises 14 residues. This chain's CDR3 is CASSLAKSTDTQYF. The CDR3 DNA reads as TGTGCCAGCAGCTTAGCCAAAAGCACAGATACGCAGTATTTT.

This clonotype has a handful of counts. The chain joins TRBV5-1 to TRBJ2-1; TRBD2 agrees at 8 bases. V was clipped by 0 bases and J by 7 bases; unmatched bases: 6. The CDR3 loop spans 15 amino acids. The germline V gene encodes CDR1 SGHRS and CDR2 YFSETQ. CDR3 DNA: TGCGCCAGCAGCTTGGCGGGACTAGAGAGTAATGAGCAGTTCTTC. Its protein is CASSLAGLESNEQFF.

V and J are TRBV27 and TRBJ1-6; D is unclear. Per germline, CDR1 MNHEY and CDR2 SMNVEV (reference sequence). Trimming cost V 3 bases and J 9 bases, with 27 bases left between them. The CDR3 sequence is 19 residues long. The CDR3 region is CASSLESAALSWPSSPLHF. CDR3 DNA: TGTGCCAGCAGTTTGGAAAGCGCTGCCCTTTCTTGGCCCTCTTCACCCCTCCACTTT.

The chain carries TRBV12-3 or TRBV12-4 and TRBJ1-2; a possible D gene is TRBD1 (5 bases). The V gene lost 6 bases and the J gene lost 3 bases, with 20 bases spanning the gap. The CDR3 sequence is 16 residues long. The CDR3 coding sequence is TGTGCCAGCAGCCCGGGCCGAACAGGACCTCACTATGGCTACACCTTC. Translated: CASSPGRTGPHYGYTF.

The chain joins TRBV24-1 to TRBJ2-1, with D hard to call. CDR1 and CDR2 from the germline V gene are KGHDR and SFDVKD. CDR3 length: 14 residues. V was cut by 11 bases and J by 6 bases, with 19 bases left in between. The CDR3 DNA follows: TGTGCCATCGCTCAAGGGCCCCTTTCCAATGAGCAGTTCTTC. This sequence encodes CAIAQGPLSNEQFF.

Only a few counts were recorded for this clonotype. This rearrangement joins TRBV20-1 to TRBJ2-3; 8 bases agree with TRBD2. Per germline, CDR1 DFQATT and CDR2 SNEGSKA (reference sequence). This CDR3 region has 17 residues. V shed 5 bases and J 3 bases; nucleotides not matched to a gene: 16. The CDR3 sequence: CSAFGGGGSGTTDTQYF. CDR3 nucleotides: TGCAGTGCTTTCGGAGGGGGGGGTAGCGGGACGACAGATACGCAGTATTTT.

The V call is TRBV20-1, the J call TRBJ2-2; D not resolved. V was clipped by 5 bases and J by 4 bases, with 11 bases between them. Per germline, CDR1 DFQATT and CDR2 SNEGSKA (reference sequence). CDR3 length: 13 amino acids. CDR3 loop: CSAPNYPTGELFF. The CDR3 DNA is TGCAGTGCTCCGAATTATCCCACCGGGGAGCTGTTTTTT.

The chain couples TRBV25-1 to TRBJ2-5; possibly TRBD1 for D (5 bases). The V gene lost 1 base and the J gene lost 5 bases, with 11 bases spanning the gap. This CDR3 is 14 amino acids long. The germline CDR1 and CDR2 sequences are MGHDK and SYGVNS. The DNA for the CDR3 is TGTGCCAGCAGTGAATGGTCAGGGCGGGAGACCCAGTACTTC. It specifies CASSEWSGRETQYF.

The table lists this clonotype with a few counts. The rearrangement links TRBV6-5 to TRBJ1-2; tentative D call: TRBD1 (6 bases). The CDR3 has 13 residues. CDR1 MNHEY and CDR2 SVGAGI come from the germline V gene. V gave up 5 bases and J gave up 3 bases, with 10 bases separating them. The CDR3 region has the DNA TGTGCCAGCAGTGACAACAGGGACTATGGCTACACCTTC. This sequence encodes CASSDNRDYGYTF.